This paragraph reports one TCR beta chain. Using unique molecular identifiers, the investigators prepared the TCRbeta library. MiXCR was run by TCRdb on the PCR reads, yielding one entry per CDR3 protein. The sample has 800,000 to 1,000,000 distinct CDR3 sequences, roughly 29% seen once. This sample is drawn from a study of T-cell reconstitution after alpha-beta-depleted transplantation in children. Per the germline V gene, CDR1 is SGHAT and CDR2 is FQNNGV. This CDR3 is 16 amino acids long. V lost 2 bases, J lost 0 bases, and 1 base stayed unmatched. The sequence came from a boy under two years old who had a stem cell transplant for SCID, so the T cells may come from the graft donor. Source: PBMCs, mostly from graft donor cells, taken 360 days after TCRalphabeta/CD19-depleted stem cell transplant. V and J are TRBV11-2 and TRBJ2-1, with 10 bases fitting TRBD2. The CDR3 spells CASSLPSGSSYNEQFF. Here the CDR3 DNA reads TGTGCCAGCAGCTTACCTAGCGGGAGCTCCTACAATGAGCAGTTCTTC.